This T cell receptor (beta chain) comes out of a study of blood T cell repertoires in COVID-19. As for the study in general: There were acute and convalescent COVID-19 samples, and they came from the United States, Italy and Spain. From T cells, B-cell-depleted T cells, or PBMCs came the material, which was cDNA or gDNA.

Looked up from germline, CDR1 is SGHDT and CDR2 is YYEEEE. The V and J ends lost 3 bases and 7 bases respectively, with 14 bases between them. The CDR3 loop spans 14 amino acids. Per the study methods: From reference gene primer amplification, estimates of nucleated cell counts were derived. Some clones are missing from TCRdb's copy, which holds only in-frame ones; the method was immunoSEQ multiplex PCR. The V and J calls and the clone size are those of that table, but D and trimming were determined from the DNA. The table lists 150,000 to 200,000 clones, over 80% of them singletons. Those enrolled in Seattle joined during active infection and were followed longitudinally afterward.

The chain carries TRBV5-6 and TRBJ2-1, with D hard to call. Sequenced material: peripheral blood. The source of this sequence is a man aged 25-45 years with COVID-19, enrolled during active disease. CDR3 DNA sequence: TGTGCCAGCAGCTCGTCTTCAGGTTGGAATGAGCAGTTCTTC. Encoded protein: CASSSSSGWNEQFF.